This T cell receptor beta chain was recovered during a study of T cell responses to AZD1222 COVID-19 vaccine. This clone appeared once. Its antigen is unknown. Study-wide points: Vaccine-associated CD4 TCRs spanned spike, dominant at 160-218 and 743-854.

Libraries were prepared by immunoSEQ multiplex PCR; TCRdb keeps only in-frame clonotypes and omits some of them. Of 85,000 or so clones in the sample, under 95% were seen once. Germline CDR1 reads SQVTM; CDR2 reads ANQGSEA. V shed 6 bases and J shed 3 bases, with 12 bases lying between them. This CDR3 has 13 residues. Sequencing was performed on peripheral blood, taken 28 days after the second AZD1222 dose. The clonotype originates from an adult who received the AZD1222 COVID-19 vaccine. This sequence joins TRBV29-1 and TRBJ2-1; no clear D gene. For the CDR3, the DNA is TGCAGCGTATCGAAAGGGTTCTACAATGAGCAGTTCTTC. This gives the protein CSVSKGFYNEQFF.